This T cell receptor (beta chain) was identified in a study of T cells expressing NK-cell markers. Broader study findings: Whether the expanded NKG2C+ T cell clones recognized HCMV remained unclear. These clonotypes, the leaders elsewhere, also led the CD3+CD56-NKG2C+ fraction in a handful of donors.

No DNA is given; TCRdb re-called the 5' RACE reads and lists each CDR3 protein once. Here the sample table reports 550,000 to 600,000 distinct CDR3 sequences. The CDR3 runs to 12 residues. Per germline, CDR1 SGHTS and CDR2 YDEGEE. On this clonotype: Its cognate antigen is unknown.

The clonotype comes from a man between 18 and 29 years old in good health. The chain links TRBV5-8 to TRBJ2-7. Source material: blood T cells: a sorted CD56 or NKG2C T cell subset, CD4+ or CD8+ T cells, or bulk PBMC T cells (not recorded which). CDR3 amino acids: CASSLVTYEQYF. The full variable domain, its missing parts supplied by reference TRBV5-8 and TRBJ2-7, is EAGVTQSPTHLIKTRGQQATLRCSPISGHTSVYWYQQALGLGLQFLLWYDEGEERNRGNFPPRFSGRQFPNYSSELNVNALELEDSALYLCASSLVTYEQYFGPGTRLTVT.